This T cell receptor (beta chain) was captured by sequencing in a study of blood T cell repertoires in COVID-19. Study-level background: COVID-19 samples collected from the United States, Italy and Spain covered acute and convalescent phases. PBMCs, B-cell-depleted T cells, or T cells were the source of the cDNA or gDNA that made up the material.

V lost 4 bases to trimming and J lost 8 bases; unmatched junction nucleotides: 3. Germline CDR1 reads MRHNA; CDR2 reads SNTAGT. This CDR3 spans 13 amino acids. Source study methods: Amplification of reference gene primers provided the estimated nucleated cell counts. The method was immunoSEQ multiplex PCR; TCRdb's version includes in-frame clones alone and lacks a portion of them. The DNA gave D and trimming, while V, J and clone size come from that table. The sample consists of about 16,000 clones, more than 85% of them appearing once. The source is a human donor in a cohort sampled during active COVID-19. Sequencing used peripheral blood. V usage is TRBV6-4 and J usage is TRBJ2-1; 9 positions match TRBD2. The CDR3: CASSVQRGDEQFF. For the CDR3, the DNA is TGTGCCAGCAGTGTCCAGCGGGGGGATGAGCAGTTCTTC.